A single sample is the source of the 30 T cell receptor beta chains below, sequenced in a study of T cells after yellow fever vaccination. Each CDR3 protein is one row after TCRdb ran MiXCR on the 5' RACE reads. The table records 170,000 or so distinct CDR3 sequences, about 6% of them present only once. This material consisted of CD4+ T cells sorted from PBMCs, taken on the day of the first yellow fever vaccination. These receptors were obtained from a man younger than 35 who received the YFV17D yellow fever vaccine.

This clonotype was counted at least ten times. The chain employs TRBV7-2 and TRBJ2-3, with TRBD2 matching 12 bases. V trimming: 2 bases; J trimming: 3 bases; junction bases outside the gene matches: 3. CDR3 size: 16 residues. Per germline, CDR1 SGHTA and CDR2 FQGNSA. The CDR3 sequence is CASSLPLAGGTDTQYF. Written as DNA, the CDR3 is TGTGCCAGCAGCTTACCCCTAGCGGGGGGGACAGATACGCAGTATTTT.

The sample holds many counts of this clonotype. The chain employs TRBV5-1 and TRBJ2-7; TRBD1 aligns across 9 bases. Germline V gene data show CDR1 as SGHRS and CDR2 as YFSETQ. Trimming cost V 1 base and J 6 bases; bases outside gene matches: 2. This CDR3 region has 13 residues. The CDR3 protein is CASSLRTGAEQYV. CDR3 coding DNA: TGCGCCAGCAGCTTGCGGACAGGGGCCGAGCAGTACGTC.

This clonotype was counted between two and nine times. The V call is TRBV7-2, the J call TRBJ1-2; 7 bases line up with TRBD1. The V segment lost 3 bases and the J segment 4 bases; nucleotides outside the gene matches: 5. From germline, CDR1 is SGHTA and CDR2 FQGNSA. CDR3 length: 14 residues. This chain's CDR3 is CASSFDRDLYGYTF. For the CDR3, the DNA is TGTGCCAGCAGCTTTGACAGGGACCTCTATGGCTACACCTTC.

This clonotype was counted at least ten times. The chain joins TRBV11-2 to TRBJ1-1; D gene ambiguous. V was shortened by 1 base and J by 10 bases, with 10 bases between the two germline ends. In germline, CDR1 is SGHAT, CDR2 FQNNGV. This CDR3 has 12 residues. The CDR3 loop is CASSLAGRGAFF. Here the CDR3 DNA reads TGTGCCAGCAGCTTAGCCGGACGCGGAGCTTTCTTT.

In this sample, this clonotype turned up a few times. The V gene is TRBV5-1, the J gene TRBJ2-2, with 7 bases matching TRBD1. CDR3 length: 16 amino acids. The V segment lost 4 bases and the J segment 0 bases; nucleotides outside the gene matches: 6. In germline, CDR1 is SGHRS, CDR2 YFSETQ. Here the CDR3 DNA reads TGCGCCAGCAGCGTTGGGGACAGCCCGAACACCGGGGAGCTGTTTTTT. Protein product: CASSVGDSPNTGELFF.

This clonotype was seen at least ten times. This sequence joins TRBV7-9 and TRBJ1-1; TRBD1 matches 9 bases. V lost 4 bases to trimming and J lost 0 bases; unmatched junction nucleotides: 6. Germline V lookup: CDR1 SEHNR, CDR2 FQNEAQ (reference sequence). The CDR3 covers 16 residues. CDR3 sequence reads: CASSSDRGIMNTEAFF. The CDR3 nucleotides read TGTGCCAGCAGCTCGGACAGGGGCATAATGAACACTGAAGCTTTCTTT.

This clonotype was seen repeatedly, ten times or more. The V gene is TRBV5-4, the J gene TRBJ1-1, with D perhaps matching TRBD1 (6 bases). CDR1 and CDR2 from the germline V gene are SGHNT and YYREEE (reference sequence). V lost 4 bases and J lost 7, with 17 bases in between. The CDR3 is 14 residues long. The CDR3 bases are TGTGCCAGCAGCCCTTCTGGGACAAACCTTGAAGCTTTCTTT. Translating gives CASSPSGTNLEAFF.

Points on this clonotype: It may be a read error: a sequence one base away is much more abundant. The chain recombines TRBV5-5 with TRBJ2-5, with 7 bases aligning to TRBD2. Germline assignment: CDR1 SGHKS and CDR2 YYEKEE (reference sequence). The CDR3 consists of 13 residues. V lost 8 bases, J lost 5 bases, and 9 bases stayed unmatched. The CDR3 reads CARSAGVRETQYF. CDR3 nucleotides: TGTGCCAGGAGCGCGGGAGTCAGGGAGACCCAGTACTTC.

CDR3 region: CASSPDRQETQYF. The CDR3 DNA is TGTGCCAGCAGCCCCGACAGGCAAGAGACCCAGTACTTC. The rearrangement links TRBV5-6 to TRBJ2-5, with D tentatively TRBD1 (6 bases). The CDR3 covers 13 residues. Trimming took 4 bases from V and 2 from J, leaving 9 bases between them. CDR1 SGHDT and CDR2 YYEEEE come from the germline V gene. The variable domain in full, completed from reference TRBV5-6 and TRBJ2-5, reads DAGVTQSPTHLIKTRGQQVTLRCSPKSGHDTVSWYQQALGQGPQFIFQYYEEEERQRGNFPDRFSGHQFPNYSSELNVNALLLGDSALYLCASSPDRQETQYFGPGTRLLVL.

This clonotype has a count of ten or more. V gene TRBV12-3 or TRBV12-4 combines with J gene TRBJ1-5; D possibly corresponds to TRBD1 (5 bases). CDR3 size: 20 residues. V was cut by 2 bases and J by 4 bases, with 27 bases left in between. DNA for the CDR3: TGTGCCAGCAGTTTACACGGGCTAGGCTCAGGCAGGGAGGGGAATCAGCCCCAGCATTTT. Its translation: CASSLHGLGSGREGNQPQHF.

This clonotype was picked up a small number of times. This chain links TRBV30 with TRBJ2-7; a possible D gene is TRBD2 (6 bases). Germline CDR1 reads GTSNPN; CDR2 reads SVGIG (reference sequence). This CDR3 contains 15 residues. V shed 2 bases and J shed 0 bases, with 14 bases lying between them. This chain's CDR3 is CAWSLGGSRSYEQYF. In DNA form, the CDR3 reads TGTGCCTGGAGTCTCGGAGGGTCCCGCTCCTACGAGCAGTACTTC. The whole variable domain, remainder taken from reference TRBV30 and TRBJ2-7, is SQTIHQWPATLVQPVGSPLSLECTVEGTSNPNLYWYRQAAGRGLQLLFYSVGIGQISSEVPQNLSASRPQDRQFILSSKKLLLSDSGFYLCAWSLGGSRSYEQYFGPGTRLTVT.

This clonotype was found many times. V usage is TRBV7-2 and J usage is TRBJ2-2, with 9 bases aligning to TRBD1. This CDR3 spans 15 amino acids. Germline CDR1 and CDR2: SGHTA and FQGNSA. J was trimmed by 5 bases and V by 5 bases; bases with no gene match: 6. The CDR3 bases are TGTGCCAGCAGCCCCGGGACAGGGTGGACCGGGGAGCTGTTTTTT. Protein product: CASSPGTGWTGELFF.

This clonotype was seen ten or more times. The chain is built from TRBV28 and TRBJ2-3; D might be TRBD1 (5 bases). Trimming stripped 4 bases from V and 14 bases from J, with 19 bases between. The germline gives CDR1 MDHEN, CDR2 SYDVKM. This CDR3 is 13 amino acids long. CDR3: CASSSAPGLGAYF. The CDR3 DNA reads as TGTGCCAGCAGTTCCGCTCCGGGCCTTGGGGCGTATTTT.

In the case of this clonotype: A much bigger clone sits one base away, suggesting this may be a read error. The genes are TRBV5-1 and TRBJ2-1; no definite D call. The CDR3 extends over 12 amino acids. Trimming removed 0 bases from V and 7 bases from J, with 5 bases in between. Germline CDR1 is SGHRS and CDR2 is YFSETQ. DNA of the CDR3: TGCGCCAGCAGCTTGGCGGAGAATGAGCAGTTCTTC. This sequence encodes CASSLAENEQFF.

As DNA, the CDR3 is TGTGCCAGCAGTTTTCGTGGAAGCAATCAGCCCCAGCATTTT. Protein: CASSFRGSNQPQHF. The genes are TRBV12-3 or TRBV12-4 and TRBJ1-5, with D unresolved. The CDR3 spans 14 residues. Deletions cut 3 bases from V and 1 base from J, with 7 bases between.

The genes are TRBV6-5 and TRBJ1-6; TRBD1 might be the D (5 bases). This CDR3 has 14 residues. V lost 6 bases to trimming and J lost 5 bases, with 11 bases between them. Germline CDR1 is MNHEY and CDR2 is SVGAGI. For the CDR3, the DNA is TGTGCCAGCAGGCAGGGACGGGATAATTCACCCCTCCACTTT. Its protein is CASRQGRDNSPLHF.

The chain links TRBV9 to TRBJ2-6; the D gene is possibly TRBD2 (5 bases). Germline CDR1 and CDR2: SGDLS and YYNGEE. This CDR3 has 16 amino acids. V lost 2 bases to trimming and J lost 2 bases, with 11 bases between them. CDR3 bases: TGTGCCAGCAGCGTTACGGGGTCCACTGGGGCCAACGTCCTGACTTTC. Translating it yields CASSVTGSTGANVLTF.

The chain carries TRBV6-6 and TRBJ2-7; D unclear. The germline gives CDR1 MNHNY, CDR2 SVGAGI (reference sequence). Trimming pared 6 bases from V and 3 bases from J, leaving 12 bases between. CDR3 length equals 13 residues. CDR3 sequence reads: CASRLTGIYEQYF. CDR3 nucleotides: TGTGCCAGCAGGCTGACTGGGATCTACGAGCAGTACTTC.

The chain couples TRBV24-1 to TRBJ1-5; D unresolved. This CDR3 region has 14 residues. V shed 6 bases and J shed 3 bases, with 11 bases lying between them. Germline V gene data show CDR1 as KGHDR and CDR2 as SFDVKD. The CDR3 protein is CATSSGEFNQPQHF. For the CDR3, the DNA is TGTGCCACCAGTTCCGGTGAGTTCAATCAGCCCCAGCATTTT.

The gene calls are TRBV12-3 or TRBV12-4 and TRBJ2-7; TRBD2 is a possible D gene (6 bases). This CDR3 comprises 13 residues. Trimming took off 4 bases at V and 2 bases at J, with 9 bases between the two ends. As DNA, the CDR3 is TGTGCCAGCAGTTACGGGGGAACCTACGAGCAGTACGTC. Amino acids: CASSYGGTYEQYV.

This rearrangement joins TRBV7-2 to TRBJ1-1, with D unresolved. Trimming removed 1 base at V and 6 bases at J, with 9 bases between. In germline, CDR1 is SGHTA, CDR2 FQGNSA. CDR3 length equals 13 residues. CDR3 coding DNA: TGTGCCAGCAGCTTAGTCCGGAGTCCTGAAGCTTTCTTT. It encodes CASSLVRSPEAFF.

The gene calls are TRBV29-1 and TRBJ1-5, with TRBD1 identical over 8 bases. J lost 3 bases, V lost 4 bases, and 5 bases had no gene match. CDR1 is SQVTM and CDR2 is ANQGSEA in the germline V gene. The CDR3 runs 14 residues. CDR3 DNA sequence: TGCAGCGTTGTTGGACAGGGTGACAATCAGCCCCAGCATTTT. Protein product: CSVVGQGDNQPQHF.

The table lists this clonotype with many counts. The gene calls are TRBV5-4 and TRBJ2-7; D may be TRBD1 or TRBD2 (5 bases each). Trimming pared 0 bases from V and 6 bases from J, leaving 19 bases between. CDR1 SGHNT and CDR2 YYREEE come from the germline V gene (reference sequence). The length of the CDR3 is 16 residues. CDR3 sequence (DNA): TGTGCCAGCAGCTTGGATTCCGCGAGGGCCGGGGCCGAGCAGTACTTC. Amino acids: CASSLDSARAGAEQYF. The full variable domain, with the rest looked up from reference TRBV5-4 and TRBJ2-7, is ETGVTQSPTHLIKTRGQQVTLRCSSQSGHNTVSWYQQALGQGPQFIFQYYREEENGRGNFPPRFSGLQFPNYSSELNVNALELDDSALYLCASSLDSARAGAEQYFGPGTRLTVT.

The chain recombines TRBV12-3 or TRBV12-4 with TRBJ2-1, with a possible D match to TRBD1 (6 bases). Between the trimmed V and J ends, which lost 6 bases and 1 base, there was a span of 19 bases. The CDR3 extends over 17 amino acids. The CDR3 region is CASRPVGQSPSYNEQFF. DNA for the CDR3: TGTGCCAGCAGACCCGTTGGACAGTCCCCTTCCTACAATGAGCAGTTCTTC.

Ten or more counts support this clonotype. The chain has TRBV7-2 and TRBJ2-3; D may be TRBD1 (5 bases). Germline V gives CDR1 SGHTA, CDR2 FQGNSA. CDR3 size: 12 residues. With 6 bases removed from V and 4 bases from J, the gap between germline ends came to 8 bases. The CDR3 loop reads CASSPGSDTQYF. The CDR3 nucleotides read TGTGCCAGCAGTCCAGGGTCAGATACGCAGTATTTT.

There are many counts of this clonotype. CDR3 loop: CASSPQGNNEQFF. DNA for the CDR3: TGTGCCAGCAGCCCACAGGGGAACAATGAGCAGTTCTTC. V is TRBV5-4 and J is TRBJ2-1; 7 positions agree with TRBD1. The CDR3 has 13 amino acids. V was pared by 4 bases and J by 5 bases, with 3 bases of the junction left unmatched. Germline V gives CDR1 SGHNT, CDR2 YYREEE (reference sequence).

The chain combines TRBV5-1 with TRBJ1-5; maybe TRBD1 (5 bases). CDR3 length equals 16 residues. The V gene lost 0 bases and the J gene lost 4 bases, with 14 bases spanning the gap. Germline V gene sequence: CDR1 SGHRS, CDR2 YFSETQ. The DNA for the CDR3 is TGCGCCAGCAGCTTGGGGGGGACGGAATCGAATCAGCCCCAGCATTTT. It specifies CASSLGGTESNQPQHF.

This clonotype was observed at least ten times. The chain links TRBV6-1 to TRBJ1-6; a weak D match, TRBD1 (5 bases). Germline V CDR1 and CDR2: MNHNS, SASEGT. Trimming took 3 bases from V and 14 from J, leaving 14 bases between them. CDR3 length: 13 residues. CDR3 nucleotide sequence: TGTGCCAGCAGTGATAGGGGTTTGAAGACCCTCCACTTT. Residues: CASSDRGLKTLHF.

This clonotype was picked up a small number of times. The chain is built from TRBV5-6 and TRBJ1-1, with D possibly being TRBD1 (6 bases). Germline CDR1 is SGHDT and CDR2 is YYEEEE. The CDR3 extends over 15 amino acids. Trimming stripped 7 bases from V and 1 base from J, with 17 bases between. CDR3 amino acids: CASSGWGRWNTEAFF. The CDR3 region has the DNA TGTGCCAGCTCGGGGTGGGGGCGGTGGAACACTGAAGCTTTCTTT.

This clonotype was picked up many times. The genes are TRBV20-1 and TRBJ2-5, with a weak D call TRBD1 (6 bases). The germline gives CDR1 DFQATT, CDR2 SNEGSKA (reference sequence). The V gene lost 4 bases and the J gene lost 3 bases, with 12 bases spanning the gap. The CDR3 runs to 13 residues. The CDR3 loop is CSANMGQKETQYF. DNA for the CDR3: TGCAGTGCTAATATGGGACAAAAAGAGACCCAGTACTTC.